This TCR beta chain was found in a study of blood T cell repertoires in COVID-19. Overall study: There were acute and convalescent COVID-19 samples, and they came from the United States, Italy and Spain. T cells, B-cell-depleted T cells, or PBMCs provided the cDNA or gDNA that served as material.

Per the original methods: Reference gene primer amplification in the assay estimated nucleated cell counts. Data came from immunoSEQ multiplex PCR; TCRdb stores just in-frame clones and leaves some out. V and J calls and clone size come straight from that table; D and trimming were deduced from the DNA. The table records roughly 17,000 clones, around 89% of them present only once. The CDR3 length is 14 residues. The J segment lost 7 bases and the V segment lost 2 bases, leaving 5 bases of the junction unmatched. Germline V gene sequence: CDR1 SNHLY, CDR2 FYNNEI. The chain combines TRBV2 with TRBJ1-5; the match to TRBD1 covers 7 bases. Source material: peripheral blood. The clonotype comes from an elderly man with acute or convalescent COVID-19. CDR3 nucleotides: TGTGCCAGCAGTGAAATCCAGGGGGGCCAGCCCCAGCATTTT. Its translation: CASSEIQGGQPQHF.